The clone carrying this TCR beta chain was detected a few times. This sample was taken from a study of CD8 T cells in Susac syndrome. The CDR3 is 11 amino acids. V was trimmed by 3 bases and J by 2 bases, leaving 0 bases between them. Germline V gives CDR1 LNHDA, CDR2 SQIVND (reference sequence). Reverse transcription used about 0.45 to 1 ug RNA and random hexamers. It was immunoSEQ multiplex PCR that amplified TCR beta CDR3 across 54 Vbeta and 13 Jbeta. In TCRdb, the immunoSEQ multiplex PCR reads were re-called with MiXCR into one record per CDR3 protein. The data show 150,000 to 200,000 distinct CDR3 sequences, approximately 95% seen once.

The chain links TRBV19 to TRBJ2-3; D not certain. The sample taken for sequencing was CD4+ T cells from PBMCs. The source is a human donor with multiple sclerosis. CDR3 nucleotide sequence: TGTGCCAGTAGTATCACAGATACGCAGTATTTT. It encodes CASSITDTQYF.